This TCR beta chain was profiled in a study of blood T cells in healthy people across ages. Researchers collected about 9.6 milliliters of peripheral blood from every single donor. Next came a second PCR, run for about 7 to 12 cycles, which used a sample-barcoded 5' primer along with a J-beta primer mix. All samples gave at least 2.5 million CDR3-containing paired-end reads. TCRdb recomputed calls from the 5' RACE reads with MiXCR, one row per CDR3 protein. The table lists just over 800,000 distinct CDR3 sequences, approximately 65% of them singletons, with roughly a quarter in the top ten. This clonotype showed up just a few times. The antigen is undetermined. The CDR3 runs 15 residues. Germline V gene data show CDR1 as MNHEY and CDR2 as SVGEGT. Losses at the gene ends were 7 bases for V and 3 bases for J; bases not matched to a gene: 11. Findings and limits, study-wide: Not knowing donor CMV status may have confounded expanded clonotype changes. Across the age range, TCR beta diversity per million T cells fell in a roughly linear way.

The rearrangement uses TRBV6-2 or TRBV6-3 and TRBJ2-5; TRBD1 agrees at 7 bases. The sequenced material came from blood. This sequence originates from a man aged 25 to 40 in good health. The CDR3 is CASTPGQATKETQYF. CDR3 DNA sequence: TGTGCCAGCACCCCAGGACAGGCCACGAAAGAGACCCAGTACTTC.